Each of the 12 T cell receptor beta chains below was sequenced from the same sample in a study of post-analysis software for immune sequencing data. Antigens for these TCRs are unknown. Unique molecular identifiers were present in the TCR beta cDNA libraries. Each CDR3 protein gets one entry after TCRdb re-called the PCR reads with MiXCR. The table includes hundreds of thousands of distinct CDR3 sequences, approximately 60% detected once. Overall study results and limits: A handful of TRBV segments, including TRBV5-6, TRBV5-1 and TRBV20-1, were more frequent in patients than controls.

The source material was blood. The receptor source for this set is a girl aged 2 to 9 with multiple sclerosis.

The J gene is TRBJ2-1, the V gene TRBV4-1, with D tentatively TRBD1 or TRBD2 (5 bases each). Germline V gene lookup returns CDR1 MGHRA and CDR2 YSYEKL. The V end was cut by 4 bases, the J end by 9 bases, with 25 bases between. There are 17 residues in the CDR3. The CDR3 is CASSRSKVGIVRGEQFF. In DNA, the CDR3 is TGCGCCAGCAGCCGATCGAAGGTGGGCATCGTGAGGGGTGAGCAGTTCTTC.

CDR3 in DNA: TGCAGCGTTGAGGGGACAGGCCGGGTGCATAATGAGCAGTTCTTC. Its protein product is CSVEGTGRVHNEQFF. The chain carries TRBV29-1 and TRBJ2-1, with 8 bases matching TRBD1. Germline CDR1 and CDR2: SQVTM and ANQGSEA. The J segment lost 7 bases and the V segment lost 3 bases, leaving 11 bases of the junction unmatched. The length of the CDR3 is 15 residues.

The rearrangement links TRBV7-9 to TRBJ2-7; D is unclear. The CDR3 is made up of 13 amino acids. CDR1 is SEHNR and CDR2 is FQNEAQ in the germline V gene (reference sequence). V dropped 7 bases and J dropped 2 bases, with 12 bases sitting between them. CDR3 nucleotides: TGTGCCAGCAACCCCAGAGGAACCTACGAGCAGTACTTC. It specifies CASNPRGTYEQYF.

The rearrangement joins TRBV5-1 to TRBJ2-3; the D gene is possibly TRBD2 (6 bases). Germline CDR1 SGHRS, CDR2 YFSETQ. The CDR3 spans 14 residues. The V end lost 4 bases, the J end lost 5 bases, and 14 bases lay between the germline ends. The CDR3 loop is CASSGSGVVDTQYF. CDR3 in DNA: TGCGCCAGCAGCGGGTCGGGAGTCGTAGATACGCAGTATTTT.

The CDR3 reads CSAREGTSAGNTQYF. CDR3 bases: TGCAGTGCTAGAGAAGGGACTAGCGCGGGAAATACGCAGTATTTT. V usage is TRBV20-1 and J usage is TRBJ2-3; 10 nucleotides line up with TRBD2. The germline CDR1 and CDR2 sequences are DFQATT and SNEGSKA (reference sequence). The CDR3 is 15 amino acids. Losses at the gene ends were 0 bases for V and 7 bases for J; bases not matched to a gene: 7.

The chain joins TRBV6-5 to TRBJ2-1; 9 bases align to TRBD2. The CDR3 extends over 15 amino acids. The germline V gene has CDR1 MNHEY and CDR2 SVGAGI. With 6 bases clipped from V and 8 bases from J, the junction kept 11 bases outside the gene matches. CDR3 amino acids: CASSTPGTSSDEQFF. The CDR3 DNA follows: TGTGCCAGCAGCACACCCGGGACTAGCAGTGATGAGCAGTTCTTC.

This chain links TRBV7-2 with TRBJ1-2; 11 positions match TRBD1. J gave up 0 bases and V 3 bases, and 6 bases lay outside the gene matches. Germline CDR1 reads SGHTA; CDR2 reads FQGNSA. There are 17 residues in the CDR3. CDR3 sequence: CASSFRTGGETNYGYTF. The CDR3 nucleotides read TGTGCCAGCAGCTTCCGGACAGGGGGCGAGACTAACTATGGCTACACCTTC. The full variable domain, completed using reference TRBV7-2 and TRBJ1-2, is GAGVSQSPSNKVTEKGKDVELRCDPISGHTALYWYRQSLGQGLEFLIYFQGNSAPDKSGLPSDRFSAERTGGSVSTLTIQRTQQEDSAVYLCASSFRTGGETNYGYTFGSGTRLTVV.

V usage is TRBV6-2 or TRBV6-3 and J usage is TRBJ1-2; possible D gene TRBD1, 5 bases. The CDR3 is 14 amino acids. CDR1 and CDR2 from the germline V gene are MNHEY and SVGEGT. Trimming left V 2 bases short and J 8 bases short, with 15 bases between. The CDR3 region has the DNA TGTGCCAGCAGTTACAGGGGCAGGGACGGCGGCTACACCTTC. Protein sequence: CASSYRGRDGGYTF.

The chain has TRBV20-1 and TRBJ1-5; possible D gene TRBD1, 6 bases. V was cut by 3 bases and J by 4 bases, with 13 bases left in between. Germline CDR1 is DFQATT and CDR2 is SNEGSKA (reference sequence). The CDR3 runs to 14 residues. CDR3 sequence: CSASRQATNQPQHF. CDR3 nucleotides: TGCAGTGCTAGCCGACAGGCTACGAATCAGCCCCAGCATTTT.

The CDR3 region is CASGTNEQFF. As DNA, the CDR3 is TGTGCCAGCGGAACTAATGAGCAGTTCTTC. The chain recombines TRBV12-3 or TRBV12-4 with TRBJ2-1; D remains ambiguous. The CDR3 has 10 amino acids. V was pared by 8 bases and J by 7 bases, with 6 bases between.

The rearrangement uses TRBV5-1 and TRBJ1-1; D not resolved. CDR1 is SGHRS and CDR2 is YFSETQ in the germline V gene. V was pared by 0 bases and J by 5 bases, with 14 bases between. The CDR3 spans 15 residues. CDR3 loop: CASSLGLERVTEAFF. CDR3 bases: TGCGCCAGCAGCTTGGGGTTGGAGAGGGTTACTGAAGCTTTCTTT.

The CDR3 DNA sequence: TGCAGCGTTGCTGAGGGGGGCATTCAGTACTTC. It codes for CSVAEGGIQYF. The chain employs TRBV29-1 and TRBJ2-4, with D perhaps matching TRBD1 or TRBD2 (6 bases each). The CDR3 runs 11 residues. Germline-derived CDR1 and CDR2 are SQVTM and ANQGSEA. V was cut by 4 bases and J by 9 bases, with 10 bases left in between.